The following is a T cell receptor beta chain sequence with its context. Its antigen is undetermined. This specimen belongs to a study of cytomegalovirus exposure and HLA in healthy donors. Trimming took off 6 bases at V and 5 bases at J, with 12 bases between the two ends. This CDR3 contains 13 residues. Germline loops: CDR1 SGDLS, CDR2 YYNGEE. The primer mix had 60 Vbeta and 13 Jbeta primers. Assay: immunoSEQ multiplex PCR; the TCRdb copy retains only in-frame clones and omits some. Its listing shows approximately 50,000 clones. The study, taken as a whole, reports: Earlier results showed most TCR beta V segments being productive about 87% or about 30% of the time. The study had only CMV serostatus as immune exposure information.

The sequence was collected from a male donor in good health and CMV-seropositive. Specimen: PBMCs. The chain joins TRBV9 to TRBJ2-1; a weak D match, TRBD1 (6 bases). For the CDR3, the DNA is TGTGCCAGCACAGGACAGAATAACAATGAGCAGTTCTTC. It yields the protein CASTGQNNNEQFF. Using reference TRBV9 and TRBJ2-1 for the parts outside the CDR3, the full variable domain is DSGVTQTPKHLITATGQRVTLRCSPRSGDLSVYWYQQSLDQGLQFLIQYYNGEERAKGNILERFSAQQFPDLHSELNLSSLELGDSALYFCASTGQNNNEQFFGPGTRLTVL.